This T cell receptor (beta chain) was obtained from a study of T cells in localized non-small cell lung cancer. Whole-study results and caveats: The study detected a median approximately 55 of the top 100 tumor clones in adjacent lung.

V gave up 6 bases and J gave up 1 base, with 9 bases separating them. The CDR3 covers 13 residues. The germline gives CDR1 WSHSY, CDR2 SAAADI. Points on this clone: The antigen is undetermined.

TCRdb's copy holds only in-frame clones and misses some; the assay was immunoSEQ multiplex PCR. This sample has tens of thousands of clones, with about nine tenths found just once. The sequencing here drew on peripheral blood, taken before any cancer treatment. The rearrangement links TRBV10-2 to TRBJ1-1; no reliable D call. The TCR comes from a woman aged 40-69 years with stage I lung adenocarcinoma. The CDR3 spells CASSIGPNTEAFF. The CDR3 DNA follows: TGCGCCAGCAGCATCGGACCGAACACTGAAGCTTTCTTT.